These 19 T cell receptor beta chains were all obtained from the same sample, sequenced in a study of cytomegalovirus exposure and HLA in healthy donors. Primers: 60 Vbeta forward and 13 Jbeta reverse. Here immunoSEQ multiplex PCR was the method, and the copy in TCRdb shows in-frame clones only, minus some. Found here are under 200,000 clones, 78% of them singletons; the top ten hold just over 3%. Material for sequencing was PBMCs. Source of these receptors: a middle-aged woman in good health and CMV-seronegative.

The rearrangement joins TRBV14 to TRBJ2-7, with 9 positions matching TRBD1. V shed 4 bases and J 9 bases; nucleotides not matched to a gene: 7. Germline V CDR1 and CDR2: SGHDN, FVKESK. The CDR3 spans 13 residues. CDR3 in amino acids: CASSRDRGNRQYF. The CDR3, as DNA: TGTGCCAGCAGCCGCGACAGGGGGAATAGGCAGTACTTC.

This chain links TRBV28 with TRBJ1-6; D is perhaps TRBD1 (5 bases). Per the germline V gene, CDR1 is MDHEN and CDR2 is SYDVKM. CDR3 length: 11 amino acids. Trimming cost V 6 bases and J 10 bases, with 7 bases left between them. CDR3 coding DNA: TGTGCCAGCAGGGGGCTCTCACCCCTCCACTTT. Translation gives CASRGLSPLHF.

This clone has only one observation. The chain has TRBV5-1 and TRBJ2-3, with 8 nucleotides matching TRBD1. CDR1 SGHRS and CDR2 YFSETQ come from the germline V gene. CDR3 length: 20 residues. V lost 1 base, J lost 0 bases, and 16 bases stayed unmatched. CDR3 loop: CASSLQSAGTTGVSTDTQYF. DNA of the CDR3: TGCGCCAGCAGCTTGCAGTCGGCAGGCACGACAGGGGTCAGCACAGATACGCAGTATTTT.

The chain couples TRBV5-1 to TRBJ2-5; 12 nucleotides align to TRBD2. With V trimmed by 4 bases and J by 4 bases, 5 bases remained unmatched. Germline V gene sequence: CDR1 SGHRS, CDR2 YFSETQ. This CDR3 has 15 amino acids. The CDR3 loop reads CASSVGLAGRETQYF. For the CDR3, the DNA is TGCGCCAGCAGCGTAGGACTAGCGGGGAGAGAGACCCAGTACTTC.

The count of this clone is one. The chain joins TRBV6-1 to TRBJ1-2, with D hard to call. V dropped 4 bases and J dropped 1 base, with 10 bases sitting between them. CDR1 and CDR2 from the germline V gene are MNHNS and SASEGT. The CDR3 loop spans 14 amino acids. As DNA, the CDR3 is TGTGCCAGCAGTGTCTTTCAGATTAACTATGGCTACACCTTC. This encodes CASSVFQINYGYTF.

The J gene is TRBJ2-7, the V gene TRBV28; 16 bases agree with TRBD2. Trimming took 3 bases from V and 2 from J; bases not matched to a gene: 1. CDR3 length equals 16 residues. Looked up from germline, CDR1 is MDHEN and CDR2 is SYDVKM. CDR3 protein: CASSFGTSGGAYEQYF. CDR3 coding DNA: TGTGCCAGCAGTTTCGGGACTAGCGGGGGGGCCTACGAGCAGTACTTC.

DNA of the CDR3: TGTGCCAGCAGTTTACTTGGGACAGGGACCGCCTACGAGCAGTACTTC. It translates to CASSLLGTGTAYEQYF. J is TRBJ2-7 and V is TRBV27, with 9 bases lining up with TRBD1. Looked up from germline, CDR1 is MNHEY and CDR2 is SMNVEV (reference sequence). V lost 2 bases and J lost 2; bases outside the gene matches: 7. There are 16 residues in the CDR3.

This rearrangement joins TRBV2 to TRBJ2-7, with TRBD2 matching 11 bases. Germline CDR1 and CDR2: SNHLY and FYNNEI. The CDR3 spans 16 residues. Unmatched junction bases numbered 9, after V lost 6 bases and J lost 2 bases. The CDR3 DNA sequence: TGTGCCAGCAGCGCGCTACCGGGACTAGCGGCCTACGAGCAGTACTTC. Translated, it gives CASSALPGLAAYEQYF.

The chain is built from TRBV11-1 and TRBJ1-6, with a possible D match to TRBD1 (6 bases). V was pared by 5 bases and J by 12 bases, with 20 bases between. The length of the CDR3 is 15 residues. Germline loops: CDR1 SGHAT, CDR2 FQDESV (reference sequence). CDR3 protein: CASSLTPSPRGPLHF. CDR3 nucleotides: TGTGCCAGCAGCCTAACCCCTTCTCCCAGGGGACCCCTCCACTTT. The variable domain in full, completed from reference TRBV11-1 and TRBJ1-6, reads EAEVAQSPRYKITEKSQAVAFWCDPISGHATLYWYRQILGQGPELLVQFQDESVVDDSQLPKDRFSAERLKGVDSTLKIQPAELGDSAMYLCASSLTPSPRGPLHFGNGTRLTVT.

The chain recombines TRBV9 with TRBJ2-1, with D tentatively TRBD1 (5 bases). Trimming shortened V by 1 base and J by 3 bases, and 5 bases separated the two germline ends. Germline V gene lookup returns CDR1 SGDLS and CDR2 YYNGEE. The CDR3 extends over 13 amino acids. CDR3 region: CASSVQGYNEQFF. The CDR3 bases are TGTGCCAGCAGCGTACAGGGCTACAATGAGCAGTTCTTC.

CDR3 coding DNA: TGTGCCAGCAGCCCCCAGGGGGGCAGGAGCTCCTACGAGCAGTACTTC. Amino acid sequence: CASSPQGGRSSYEQYF. This chain connects TRBV7-2 to TRBJ2-5; tentative D call: TRBD1 (7 bases). The DNA end is a closer match to TRBJ2-7, so the J assignment may be wrong. CDR1 is SGHTA and CDR2 is FQGNSA in the germline V gene. The CDR3 consists of 16 residues.

The V gene is TRBV5-1, the J gene TRBJ2-4; TRBD1 is a possible D gene (8 bases). V shed 1 base and J shed 8 bases, with 13 bases lying between them. The CDR3 runs 14 residues. Germline CDR1 SGHRS, CDR2 YFSETQ. DNA of the CDR3: TGCGCCAGCAGCTTGTGGACAGGGAGGGACATTCAGTACTTC. Translated: CASSLWTGRDIQYF.

The genes are TRBV28 and TRBJ2-7; 9 nucleotides align to TRBD1. The CDR3 consists of 13 residues. Per germline, CDR1 MDHEN and CDR2 SYDVKM. V gave up 8 bases and J gave up 7 bases; unmatched junction bases: 9. The CDR3 nucleotides read TGTGCCAGCGGAAGGACAGGGGTAAAGGAGCAGTACTTC. The encoded protein is CASGRTGVKEQYF.

On this clone itself: A read error may produce the germline difference seen at one junction end. The genes are TRBV7-9 and TRBJ1-1; D remains unclear. The CDR3 extends over 13 amino acids. CDR1 SEHNR and CDR2 FQNEAQ come from the germline V gene (reference sequence). The CDR3 is CSSSPNTNTEAFF. Written as DNA, the CDR3 is TGTTCCAGCAGCCCTAATACGAACACTGAAGCTTTCTTT.

This rearrangement joins TRBV5-4 to TRBJ1-5; D ambiguous. The CDR3 extends over 11 amino acids. V was clipped by 4 bases and J by 10 bases, with 9 bases between them. Per the germline V gene, CDR1 is SGHNT and CDR2 is YYREEE (reference sequence). The chain's CDR3 is CASSPLSPQHF. CDR3 nucleotide sequence: TGTGCCAGCAGCCCCCTCTCTCCCCAGCATTTT.

The chain uses TRBV5-1 and TRBJ1-2, with TRBD1 as a possible D gene (6 bases). The CDR3 covers 16 residues. Trimming took off 2 bases at V and 8 bases at J, with 22 bases between the two ends. Germline CDR1 and CDR2: SGHRS and YFSETQ. DNA for the CDR3: TGCGCCAGCAGCTTCACTCCGGGACAAAACCTATGGGGCTACACCTTC. This codes for CASSFTPGQNLWGYTF. Supplemented by reference TRBV5-1 and TRBJ1-2, the full variable domain reads KAGVTQTPRYLIKTRGQQVTLSCSPISGHRSVSWYQQTPGQGLQFLFEYFSETQRNKGNFPGRFSGRQFSNSRSEMNVSTLELGDSALYLCASSFTPGQNLWGYTFGSGTRLTVV.

The chain recombines TRBV2 with TRBJ1-2, with D possibly being TRBD1 (5 bases). The CDR3 is 15 amino acids. CDR1 is SNHLY and CDR2 is FYNNEI in the germline V gene. Between the trimmed V and J ends, which lost 4 bases and 4 bases, there was a span of 16 bases. The CDR3 nucleotides are TGTGCCAGCAGTGTAAACACAGGTCTAACCTATGGCTACACCTTC. This translates into CASSVNTGLTYGYTF.

Written as DNA, the CDR3 is TGTGCCATCAGTGAGTCTACAGGAGGGCAAGAGACCCAGTACTTC. As protein: CAISESTGGQETQYF. The chain combines TRBV10-3 with TRBJ2-5; D perhaps matches TRBD2 (6 bases). V was shortened by 0 bases and J by 2 bases, with 10 bases between the two germline ends. CDR3 length equals 15 residues. Germline lookup yields CDR1 ENHRY and CDR2 SYGVKD.

This clone has just a few counts. J is TRBJ1-2 and V is TRBV7-9; D possibly corresponds to TRBD1 (5 bases). Between the trimmed V and J ends, which lost 5 bases and 1 base, there was a span of 20 bases. This CDR3 comprises 17 residues. The V gene's germline CDR1 is SEHNR and CDR2 FQNEAQ (reference sequence). The CDR3 region has the DNA TGTGCCAGCAGCCTTCCATTACTTGACAGCAATAACTATGGCTACACCTTC. Translating gives CASSLPLLDSNNYGYTF.